This T cell receptor (beta chain) appears in the sequencing data of a study of control samples from healthy donors and cancer patients. The repertoire was sequenced with immunoSEQ multiplex PCR; TCRdb's copy has only in-frame clones and lacks some. The table shows about 120,000 clones, with around 96% occurring only once. Germline-derived CDR1 and CDR2 are GTSNPN and SVGIG (reference sequence). The V end lost 2 bases, the J end lost 4 bases, and 14 bases lay between the germline ends. The CDR3 loop spans 14 amino acids. The chain carries TRBV30 and TRBJ1-1; weak D call: TRBD1 (6 bases). The TCR originated in a man younger than 45 in good health. The sample consisted of blood. This CDR3 reads CAWSSDSKGTEAFF. The CDR3 DNA sequence: TGTGCCTGGAGTTCGGACAGTAAGGGCACTGAAGCTTTCTTT.